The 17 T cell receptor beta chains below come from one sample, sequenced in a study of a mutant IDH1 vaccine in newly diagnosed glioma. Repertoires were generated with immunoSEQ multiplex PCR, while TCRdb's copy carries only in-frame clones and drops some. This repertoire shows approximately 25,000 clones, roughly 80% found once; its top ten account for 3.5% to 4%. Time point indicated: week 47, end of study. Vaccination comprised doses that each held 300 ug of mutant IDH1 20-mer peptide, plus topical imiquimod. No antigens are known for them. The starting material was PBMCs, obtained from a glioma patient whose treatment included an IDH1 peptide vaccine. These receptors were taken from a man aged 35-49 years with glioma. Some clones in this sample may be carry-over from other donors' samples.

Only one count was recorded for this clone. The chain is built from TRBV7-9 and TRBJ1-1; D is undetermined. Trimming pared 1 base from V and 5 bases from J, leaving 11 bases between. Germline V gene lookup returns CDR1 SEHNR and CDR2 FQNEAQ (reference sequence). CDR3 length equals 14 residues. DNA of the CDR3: TGTGCCAGCAGCTTAGAGACCCGCGGGACTGAAGCTTTCTTT. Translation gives CASSLETRGTEAFF.

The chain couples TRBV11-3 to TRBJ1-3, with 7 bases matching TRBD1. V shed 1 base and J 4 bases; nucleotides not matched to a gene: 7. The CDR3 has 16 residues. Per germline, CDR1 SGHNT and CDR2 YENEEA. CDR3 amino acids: CASSLGVGTAGNTIYF. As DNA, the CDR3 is TGTGCCAGCAGCTTAGGAGTCGGGACAGCGGGAAACACCATATATTTT.

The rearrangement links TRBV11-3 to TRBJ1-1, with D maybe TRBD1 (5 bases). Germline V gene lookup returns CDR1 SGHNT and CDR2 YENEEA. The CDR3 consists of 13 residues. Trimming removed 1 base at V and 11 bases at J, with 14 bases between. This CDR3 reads CASSLGKGTKAFF. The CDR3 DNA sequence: TGTGCCAGCAGCTTAGGGAAGGGGACGAAGGCTTTCTTT. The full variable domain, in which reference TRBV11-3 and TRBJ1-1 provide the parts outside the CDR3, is EAGVVQSPRYKIIEKKQPVAFWCNPISGHNTLYWYLQNLGQGPELLIRYENEEAVDDSQLPKDRFSAERLKGVDSTLKIQPAELGDSAVYLCASSLGKGTKAFFGQGTRLTVV.

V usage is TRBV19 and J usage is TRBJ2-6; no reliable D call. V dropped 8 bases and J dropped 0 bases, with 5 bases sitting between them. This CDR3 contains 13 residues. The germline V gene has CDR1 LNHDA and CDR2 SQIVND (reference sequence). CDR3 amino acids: CASCHSGANVLTF. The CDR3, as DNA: TGTGCCAGTTGTCACTCTGGGGCCAACGTCCTGACTTTC.

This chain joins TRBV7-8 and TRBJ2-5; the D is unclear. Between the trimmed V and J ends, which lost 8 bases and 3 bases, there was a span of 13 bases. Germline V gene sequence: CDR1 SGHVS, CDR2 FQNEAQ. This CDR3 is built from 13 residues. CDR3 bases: TGTGCCAGCTCCTGGGCAGTAGAAGAGACCCAGTACTTC. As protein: CASSWAVEETQYF.

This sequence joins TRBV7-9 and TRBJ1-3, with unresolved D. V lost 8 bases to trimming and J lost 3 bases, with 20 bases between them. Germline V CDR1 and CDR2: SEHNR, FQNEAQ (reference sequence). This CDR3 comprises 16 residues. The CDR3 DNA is TGTGCCAGCGGCCCCTTCGGAGGGTTTCTTGGAAACACCATATATTTT. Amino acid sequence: CASGPFGGFLGNTIYF.

For the CDR3, the DNA is TGCGCCAGCAGCCTGGACCTGGACAACCAAGAGACCCAGTACTTC. It is translated as CASSLDLDNQETQYF. The chain is built from TRBV4-1 and TRBJ2-5; possibly TRBD1 for D (5 bases). In germline, CDR1 is MGHRA, CDR2 YSYEKL. This CDR3 spans 15 amino acids. Trimming cost V 4 bases and J 0 bases, with 12 bases left between them.

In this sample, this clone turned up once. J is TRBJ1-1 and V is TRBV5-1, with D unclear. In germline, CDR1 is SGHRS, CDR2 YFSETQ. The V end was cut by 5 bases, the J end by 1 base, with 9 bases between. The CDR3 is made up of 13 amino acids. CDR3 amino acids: CASRTQPNTEAFF. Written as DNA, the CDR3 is TGCGCCAGCAGGACCCAGCCGAACACTGAAGCTTTCTTT.

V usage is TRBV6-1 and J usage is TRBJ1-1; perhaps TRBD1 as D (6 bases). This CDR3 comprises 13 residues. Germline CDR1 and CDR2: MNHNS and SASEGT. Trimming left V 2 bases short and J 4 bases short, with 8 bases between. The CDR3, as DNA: TGTGCCAGCAGTGAAATGACAGGCACTGAAGCTTTCTTT. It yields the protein CASSEMTGTEAFF.

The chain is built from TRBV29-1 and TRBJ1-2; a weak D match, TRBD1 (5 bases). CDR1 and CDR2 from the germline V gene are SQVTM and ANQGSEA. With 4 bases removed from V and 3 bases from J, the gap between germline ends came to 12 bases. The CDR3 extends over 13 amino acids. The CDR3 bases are TGCAGCGTTGGAGTCGGGGGGGACTATGGCTACACCTTC. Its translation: CSVGVGGDYGYTF.

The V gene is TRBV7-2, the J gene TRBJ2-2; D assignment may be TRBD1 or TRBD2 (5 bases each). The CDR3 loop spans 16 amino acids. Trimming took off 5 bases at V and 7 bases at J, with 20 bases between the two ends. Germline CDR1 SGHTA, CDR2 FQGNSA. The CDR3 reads CASSRSGAGLDGELFF. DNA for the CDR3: TGTGCCAGCAGCCGCTCCGGGGCCGGATTAGACGGGGAGCTGTTTTTT.

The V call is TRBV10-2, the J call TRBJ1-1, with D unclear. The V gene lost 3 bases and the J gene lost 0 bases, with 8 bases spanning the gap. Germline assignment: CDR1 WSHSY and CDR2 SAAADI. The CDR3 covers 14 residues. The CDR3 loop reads CASSDAQMNTEAFF. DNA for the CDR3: TGCGCCAGCAGTGACGCACAGATGAACACTGAAGCTTTCTTT.

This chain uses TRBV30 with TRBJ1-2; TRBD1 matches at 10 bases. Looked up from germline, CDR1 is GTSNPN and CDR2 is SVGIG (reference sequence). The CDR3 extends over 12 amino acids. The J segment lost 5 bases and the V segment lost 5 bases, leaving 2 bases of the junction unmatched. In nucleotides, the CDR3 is TGTGCCTGGGGGACAGGGGTTTATGGCTACACCTTC. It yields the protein CAWGTGVYGYTF.

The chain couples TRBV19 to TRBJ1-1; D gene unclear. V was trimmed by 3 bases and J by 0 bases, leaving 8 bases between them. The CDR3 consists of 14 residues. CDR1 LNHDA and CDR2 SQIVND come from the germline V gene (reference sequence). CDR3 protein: CASSIGQLNTEAFF. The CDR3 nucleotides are TGTGCCAGTAGTATTGGGCAGCTGAACACTGAAGCTTTCTTT.

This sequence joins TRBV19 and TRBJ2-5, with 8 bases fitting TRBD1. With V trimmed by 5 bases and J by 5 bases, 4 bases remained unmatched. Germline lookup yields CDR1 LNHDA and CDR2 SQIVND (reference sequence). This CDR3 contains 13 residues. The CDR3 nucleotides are TGTGCCAGTAGTCCGGACAGGGAGGAGACCCAGTACTTC. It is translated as CASSPDREETQYF.

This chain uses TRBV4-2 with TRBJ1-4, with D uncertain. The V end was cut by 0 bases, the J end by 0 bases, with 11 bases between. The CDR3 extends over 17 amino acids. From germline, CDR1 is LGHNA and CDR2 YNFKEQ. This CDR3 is CASSQDLADPTNEKLFF. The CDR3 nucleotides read TGTGCCAGCAGCCAAGATCTGGCAGACCCAACTAATGAAAAACTGTTTTTT.

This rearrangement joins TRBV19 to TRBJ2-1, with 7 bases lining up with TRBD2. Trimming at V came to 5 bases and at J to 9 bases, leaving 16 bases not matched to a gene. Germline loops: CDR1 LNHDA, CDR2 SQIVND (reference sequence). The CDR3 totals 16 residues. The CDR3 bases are TGTGCCAGTAGTGGGGAACTGGCGTCGGGGGGTTCTGAGCAGTTCTTC. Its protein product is CASSGELASGGSEQFF.